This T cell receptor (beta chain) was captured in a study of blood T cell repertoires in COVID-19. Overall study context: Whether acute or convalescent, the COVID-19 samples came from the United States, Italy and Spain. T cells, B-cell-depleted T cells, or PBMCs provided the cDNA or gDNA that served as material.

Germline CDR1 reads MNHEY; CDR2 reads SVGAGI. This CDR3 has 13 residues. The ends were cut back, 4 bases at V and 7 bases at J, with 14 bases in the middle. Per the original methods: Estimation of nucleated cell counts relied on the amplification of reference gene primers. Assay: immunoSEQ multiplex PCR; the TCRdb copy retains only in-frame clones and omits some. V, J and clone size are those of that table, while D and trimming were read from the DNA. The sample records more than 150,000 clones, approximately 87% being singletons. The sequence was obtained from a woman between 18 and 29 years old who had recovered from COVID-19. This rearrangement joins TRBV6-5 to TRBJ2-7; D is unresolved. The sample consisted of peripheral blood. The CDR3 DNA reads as TGTGCCAGCAGTTCTACACAGCTCGGAGAGCAGTACTTC. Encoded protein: CASSSTQLGEQYF.